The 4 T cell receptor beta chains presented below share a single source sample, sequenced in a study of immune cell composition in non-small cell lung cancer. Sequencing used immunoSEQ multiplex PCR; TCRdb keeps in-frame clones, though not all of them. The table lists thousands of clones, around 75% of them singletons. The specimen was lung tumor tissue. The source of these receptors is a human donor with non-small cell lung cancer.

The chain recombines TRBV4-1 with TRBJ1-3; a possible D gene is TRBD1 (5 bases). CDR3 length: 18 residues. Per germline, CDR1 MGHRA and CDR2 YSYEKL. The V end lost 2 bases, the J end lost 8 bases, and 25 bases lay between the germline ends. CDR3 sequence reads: CASSQRLSPGGTRDTIYF. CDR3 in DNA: TGCGCCAGCAGCCAACGATTGTCGCCCGGGGGGACCAGAGACACCATATATTTT.

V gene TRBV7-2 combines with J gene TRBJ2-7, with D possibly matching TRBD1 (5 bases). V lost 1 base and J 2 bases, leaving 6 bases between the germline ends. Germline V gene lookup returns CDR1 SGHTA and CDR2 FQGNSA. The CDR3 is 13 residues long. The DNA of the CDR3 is TGTGCCAGCAGCTTAGGCAGGGCCTACGAGCAGTACTTC. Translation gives CASSLGRAYEQYF.

The CDR3 DNA reads as TGTGCCAGCAGTCCGCGGTCAGCGGGAGGGCCGTATTTT. Amino acids: CASSPRSAGGPYF. The V gene is TRBV6-6, the J gene TRBJ2-3; 10 nucleotides line up with TRBD2. The ends lost 5 bases at V and 14 bases at J; junction bases unmatched: 10. The CDR3 totals 13 residues. The germline V gene encodes CDR1 MNHNY and CDR2 SVGAGI (reference sequence).

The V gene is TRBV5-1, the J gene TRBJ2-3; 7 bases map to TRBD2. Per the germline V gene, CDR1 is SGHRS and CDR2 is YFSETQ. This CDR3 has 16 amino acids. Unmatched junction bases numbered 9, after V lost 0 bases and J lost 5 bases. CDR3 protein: CASSLARREMGDTQYF. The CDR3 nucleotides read TGCGCCAGCAGCTTGGCCAGGCGGGAGATGGGAGATACGCAGTATTTT.